The 4 T cell receptor beta chains in this list originate from one sample, sequenced in a study of beta chain features in type 1 diabetes. Study conclusions and caveats: Type 1 diabetes patients showed a moderate but significant shortening of TCRB CDR3s in all four CD4+ subsets.

Their specific antigens are unknown. Investigators reverse transcribed all isolated RNA, so they sequenced expressed TCRB transcripts. The repertoire was sequenced with immunoSEQ multiplex PCR; TCRdb's copy has only in-frame clones and lacks some. Of roughly 130,000 clones in the sample, about 17% were seen once. The sequencing input was central memory CD4+ T cells from blood. These receptors all come from a man aged 25-45 years with type 1 diabetes.

The chain recombines TRBV30 with TRBJ2-7; 8 bases line up with TRBD1. CDR1 is GTSNPN, CDR2 SVGIG, per germline (reference sequence). The CDR3 extends over 15 amino acids. The junction had 5 bases not matched to a gene; V was cut back by 1 base and J by 0 bases. CDR3 amino acids: CAWSDWTGSSYEQYF. DNA for the CDR3: TGTGCCTGGAGTGACTGGACAGGGAGCTCCTACGAGCAGTACTTC.

The chain recombines TRBV4-3 with TRBJ2-5; D gene uncertain. V was pared by 0 bases and J by 2 bases, with 7 bases between. The CDR3 is 14 amino acids. Germline CDR1 and CDR2: LGHNA and YSLEER. CDR3 loop: CASSQEWGQETQYF. Here the CDR3 DNA reads TGCGCCAGCAGCCAAGAGTGGGGACAAGAGACCCAGTACTTC.

CDR3 bases: TGTGCCAGCAGCACCCGACAGTCGGGGGAGCAGTACTTC. Protein product: CASSTRQSGEQYF. The V and J genes are TRBV9 and TRBJ2-7; D tentatively fits TRBD1 or TRBD2 (5 bases each). V shed 4 bases and J shed 7 bases, with 15 bases lying between them. The length of the CDR3 is 13 residues. Germline CDR1 and CDR2: SGDLS and YYNGEE.

J is TRBJ1-2 and V is TRBV30; 8 positions agree with TRBD1. The CDR3 loop spans 13 amino acids. The germline V gene has CDR1 GTSNPN and CDR2 SVGIG (reference sequence). J gave up 0 bases and V 7 bases, and 4 bases lay outside the gene matches. In DNA, the CDR3 is TGTGCCTACGGACAGGGTTCTAACTATGGCTACACCTTC. The encoded protein is CAYGQGSNYGYTF.